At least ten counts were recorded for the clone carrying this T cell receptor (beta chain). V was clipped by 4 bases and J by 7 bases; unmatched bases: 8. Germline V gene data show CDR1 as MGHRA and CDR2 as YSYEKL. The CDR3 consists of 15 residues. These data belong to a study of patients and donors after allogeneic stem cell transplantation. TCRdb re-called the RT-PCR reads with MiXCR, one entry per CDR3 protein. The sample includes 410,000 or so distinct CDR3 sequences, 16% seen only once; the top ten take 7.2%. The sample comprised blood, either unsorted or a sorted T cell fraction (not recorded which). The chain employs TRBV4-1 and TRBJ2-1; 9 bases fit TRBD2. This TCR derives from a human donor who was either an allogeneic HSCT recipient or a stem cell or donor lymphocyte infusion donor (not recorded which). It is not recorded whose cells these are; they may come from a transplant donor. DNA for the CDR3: TGCGCCAGCAGCCGCTTCCGCGGGGGGGGGAATGAGCAGTTCTTC. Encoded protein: CASSRFRGGGNEQFF.